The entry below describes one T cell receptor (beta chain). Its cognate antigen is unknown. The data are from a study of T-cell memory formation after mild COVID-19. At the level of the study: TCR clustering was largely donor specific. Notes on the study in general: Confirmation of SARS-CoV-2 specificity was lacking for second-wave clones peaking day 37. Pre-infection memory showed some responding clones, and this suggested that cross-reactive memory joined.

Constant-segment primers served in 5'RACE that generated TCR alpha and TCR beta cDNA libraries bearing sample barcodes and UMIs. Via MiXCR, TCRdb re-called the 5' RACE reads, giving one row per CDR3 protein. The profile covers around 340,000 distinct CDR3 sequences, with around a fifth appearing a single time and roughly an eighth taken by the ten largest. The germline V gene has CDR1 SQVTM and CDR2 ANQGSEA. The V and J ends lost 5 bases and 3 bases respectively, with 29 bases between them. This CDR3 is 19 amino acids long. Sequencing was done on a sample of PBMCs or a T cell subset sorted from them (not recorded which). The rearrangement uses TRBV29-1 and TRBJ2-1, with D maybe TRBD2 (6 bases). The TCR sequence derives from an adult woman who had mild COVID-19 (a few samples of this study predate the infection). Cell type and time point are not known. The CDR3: CSVPDYGTGRFGGYNEQFF. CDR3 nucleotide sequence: TGCAGCGTTCCCGACTACGGGACTGGACGATTTGGAGGCTACAATGAGCAGTTCTTC.